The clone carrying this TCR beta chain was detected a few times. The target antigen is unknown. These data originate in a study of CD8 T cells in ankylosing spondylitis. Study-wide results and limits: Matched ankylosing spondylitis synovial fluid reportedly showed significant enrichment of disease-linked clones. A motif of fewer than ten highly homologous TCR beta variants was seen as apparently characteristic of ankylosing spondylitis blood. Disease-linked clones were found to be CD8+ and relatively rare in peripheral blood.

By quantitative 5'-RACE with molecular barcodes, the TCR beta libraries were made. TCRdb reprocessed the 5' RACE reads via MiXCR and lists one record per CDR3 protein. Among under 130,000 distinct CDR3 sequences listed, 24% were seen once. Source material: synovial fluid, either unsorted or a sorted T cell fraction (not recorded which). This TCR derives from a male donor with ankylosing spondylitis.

For the CDR3, the DNA is TGTGCCAGCACCGCTTGGTCGGGTACGCAGTATTTT. Translation gives CASTAWSGTQYF. The chain uses TRBV5-6 and TRBJ2-3, with no clear D. The CDR3 totals 12 residues. V was cut by 6 bases and J by 8 bases, with 13 bases left in between. CDR1 is SGHDT, CDR2 YYEEEE, per germline.